One and the same sample provided the 8 T cell receptor beta chains below, sequenced in a study of blood T cell repertoires in COVID-19. TCRdb's table, derived via immunoSEQ multiplex PCR, lists solely in-frame clones and lacks some. The table shows some 330,000 clones, with around 83% occurring only once. Sequencing was carried out using PBMCs or T cells enriched from blood (not recorded which). Receptors originate from a woman aged 50 to 60 who had recovered from COVID-19.

The chain links TRBV18 to TRBJ1-1; D uncertain. CDR3 length: 14 amino acids. The germline gives CDR1 KGHSH, CDR2 LQKENI. V was trimmed by 6 bases and J by 0 bases, leaving 11 bases between them. CDR3 amino acids: CASSPTFMNTEAFF. The CDR3 DNA sequence: TGTGCCAGCTCGCCCACTTTTATGAACACTGAAGCTTTCTTT.

The chain is built from TRBV3-1 (or the pseudogene TRBV3-2) and TRBJ1-2; 7 nucleotides match TRBD1. Germline V lookup: CDR1 LGHDT, CDR2 YNNKEL (reference sequence). The CDR3 loop spans 15 amino acids. V was pared by 4 bases and J by 5 bases, with 10 bases of the junction left unmatched. CDR3 protein: CASSPPQGQTYGYTF. CDR3 DNA sequence: TGTGCCAGCAGCCCCCCACAGGGGCAAACTTATGGCTACACCTTC.

Only one count was recorded for this clone. The chain uses TRBV7-3 and TRBJ2-5; a possible D gene is TRBD2 (7 bases). This CDR3 is built from 16 residues. Germline V gene lookup returns CDR1 SGHTA and CDR2 FQGTGA. V dropped 0 bases and J dropped 1 base, with 12 bases sitting between them. The CDR3 here is CASSLTGGPPQETQYF. As DNA, the CDR3 is TGTGCCAGCAGCTTAACCGGGGGGCCTCCCCAAGAGACCCAGTACTTC.

The chain recombines TRBV28 with TRBJ1-4; no firm D call. CDR3 length equals 17 residues. The V gene lost 0 bases and the J gene lost 0 bases, with 11 bases spanning the gap. Germline V CDR1 and CDR2: MDHEN, SYDVKM. In DNA form, the CDR3 reads TGTGCCAGCAGTTTATGGGGCCAACCAGCAACTAATGAAAAACTGTTTTTT. As protein: CASSLWGQPATNEKLFF.

The chain uses TRBV30 and TRBJ1-2; D not resolved. This CDR3 contains 16 residues. The germline V gene encodes CDR1 GTSNPN and CDR2 SVGIG (reference sequence). The V end lost 2 bases, the J end lost 2 bases, and 18 bases lay between the germline ends. The CDR3 sequence: CAWSPPPRAVNYGYTF. CDR3 sequence (DNA): TGTGCCTGGAGTCCACCCCCAAGAGCGGTGAACTATGGCTACACCTTC.

This clone was recorded at least ten times. J is TRBJ1-1 and V is TRBV6-5; D is unresolved. Germline-derived CDR1 and CDR2 are MNHEY and SVGAGI. The CDR3 spans 13 residues. Trimming left V 2 bases short and J 5 bases short, with 9 bases between. The CDR3 loop reads CASSYALRTEAFF. DNA for the CDR3: TGTGCCAGCAGTTACGCTCTAAGAACTGAAGCTTTCTTT.

The chain couples TRBV19 to TRBJ2-2; 7 bases are shared with TRBD1. V lost 6 bases to trimming and J lost 3 bases; unmatched junction nucleotides: 7. From germline, CDR1 is LNHDA and CDR2 SQIVND (reference sequence). The CDR3 sequence is 15 residues long. The DNA of the CDR3 is TGTGCCAGTAGGAGACAGGGTCTTCACACCGGGGAGCTGTTTTTT. It specifies CASRRQGLHTGELFF.

The rearrangement links TRBV5-1 to TRBJ2-1, with 10 bases that match TRBD2. The V gene's germline CDR1 is SGHRS and CDR2 YFSETQ. V gave up 0 bases and J gave up 3 bases; unmatched junction bases: 3. The CDR3 length is 16 residues. CDR3 region: CASSLGLAGVYNEQFF. CDR3 DNA: TGCGCCAGCAGCTTGGGACTAGCGGGCGTCTACAATGAGCAGTTCTTC.